The rows below give T cell receptor beta chains drawn from one sample of a study of cytomegalovirus exposure and HLA in healthy donors. TCRdb's table, derived via immunoSEQ multiplex PCR, lists solely in-frame clones and lacks some. The table shows 75,000 to 90,000 clones, with over 65% occurring only once. Material: PBMCs. The receptor source for this set is a man in his thirties or forties in good health and CMV-seropositive. Both conserved end residues are trimmed from each CDR3.

J	V	CDR3
TRBJ1-5	TRBV10-2	ASSEGQGSNQPQH
TRBJ2-1	TRBV27	ASSSSSYNEQF
TRBJ2-1	TRBV10-1	ASAGDRVYEQF
TRBJ1-5	TRBV6-6	ASSQGGQPQH
TRBJ1-5	TRBV2	ASSEPGTGEQQPQH
TRBJ2-1	TRBV29-1	SVDPGTSPYNEQF
TRBJ2-3	TRBV30	AWSKGGRADTQY
TRBJ2-5	TRBV7-9	ASSLGLAGVIRETQY
TRBJ1-1	TRBV5-6	ASSLLAAEAF
TRBJ1-1	TRBV14	ASSQTGTGIREAF
TRBJ1-6	TRBV23-1	ASSRNWRPLH
TRBJ1-3	TRBV6-1	ASRTGGNSGNTIY
TRBJ2-1	TRBV5-1	ASSSTGRNEQF
TRBJ1-3	TRBV28	ASSSLGQGAGNTIY
TRBJ2-1	TRBV11-2	ASTLRAGVLNEQF
TRBJ1-3	TRBV9	ASSVAAGNSGNTIY
TRBJ2-7	TRBV27	ASKEGGAGGGEQY
TRBJ2-7	TRBV2	ASSDLKGPYEQY
TRBJ2-7	TRBV7-6	ASSLGTGRYEQY
TRBJ2-3	TRBV7-2	ASSWGTGGTDTQY
TRBJ1-1	TRBV18	ASSPMQDLNTEAF
TRBJ1-5	TRBV7-9	ASSFGRVGNQPQH
TRBJ2-7	TRBV28	ASSLSAYEQY
TRBJ1-1	TRBV27	ASSLGGRGNTEAF
TRBJ1-2	TRBV5-1	ASSFRLTGTPAT
TRBJ2-2	TRBV9	ASSVEPPRGGYTGELF
NA	TRBV7-9	ASSLGINENEQY
TRBJ1-1	TRBV18	ASSPMGGSGNTEAF
TRBJ2-5	TRBV5-1	ASSSTGQGERETQY
TRBJ2-3	TRBV5-1	ASSVNPSVSTDTQY
TRBJ2-7	TRBV5-6	ASTMGIISEQY
TRBJ2-7	TRBV19	ASSKLFGTSGSYEQY
TRBJ1-2	TRBV25-1	ASSELRFYGYT
TRBJ1-6	TRBV6-1	ASSEAPGMLGSPLN
TRBJ2-7	TRBV9	ASGQGSGNEQY
TRBJ2-5	TRBV5-4	ASSLEGSRGETQY
TRBJ2-3	TRBV11-2	ASSLGRGTDTQY
TRBJ2-2	TRBV5-8	ASSQSGEITGELF
TRBJ1-2	TRBV28	ASRGPEANYGYT
TRBJ2-3	TRBV10-3	AISGGTDTQY
TRBJ2-1	TRBV19	ASKQTNGGNNEQF
TRBJ2-3	TRBV9	ASSVGAGGRDTQY
TRBJ1-1	TRBV19	ASSLPTGGRDTEAF
TRBJ2-5	TRBV5-4	ASSLDPGSATQY
TRBJ1-2	TRBV6-1	ASTGQGLWGYT
TRBJ1-5	TRBV5-1	ASSSDGMNQPQH
TRBJ1-2	TRBV5-1	ASSFQDRLDGYT
TRBJ2-7	TRBV27	ASSSEGGALDEQY
TRBJ1-2	TRBV29-1	SVGDRGAGGYT
TRBJ2-3	TRBV29-1	SVKTSTDTQY
TRBJ1-5	TRBV6-1	ASSESAGGHSNQPQH
TRBJ2-5	TRBV5-1	ASSTTPQGTGAQETQY
TRBJ1-1	TRBV5-1	ASSWTGGKGTEAF
TRBJ1-2	TRBV6-6	ASSPRVGYT
TRBJ2-5	TRBV6-6	ASTTPTGEETQY
TRBJ1-5	TRBV27	ASSLSGGGGQPQH
TRBJ1-2	TRBV18	ASLPQEDAGFA
TRBJ1-5	TRBV27	ASTPGGGHQPQH
TRBJ2-5	TRBV19	ASSLRTDQETQY
TRBJ2-2	TRBV2	ASSPTGAGLNTGELF